Following are 6 T cell receptor beta chains from one sample sequenced in a study of regulatory T cells in long-lasting Graves disease (dated by TCRdb to the early 2020s). Receptors were amplified or captured by multiplex PCR. Data came from an Illumina HiSeq 4000. iRepertoire HTBI primers and Arm-PCR amplification of CDR3 regions were used to construct TCR beta libraries. TCRdb itself trimmed the public reads at Q25 with fastp, ran MiXCR and retained productive beta chains. Rows with a matching CDR3 protein are joined into one entry that keeps the most common DNA and genes. Within this sample are 650,000 to 700,000 distinct CDR3 sequences, with approximately 29% of them counted one time only. Roughly 41% of the sample is taken by the ten largest. The time point tag for this specimen amounts to: persistent/refractory GD, antithyroid drugs over 5 years with positive TRAb. For both TCR sequencing and RNA sequencing, RNA was extracted from PBMCs using TRIzol.

Sample: peripheral blood mononuclear cells (PBMCs), taken when the disease was refractory, from a patient treated with antithyroid drugs. The receptors here all came from a female donor with Graves disease.

This chain connects TRBV29-1 to TRBJ1-2, with D possibly matching TRBD1 (6 bases). CDR3 length equals 14 residues. Per the germline V gene, CDR1 is SQVTM and CDR2 is ANQGSEA. With 4 bases removed from V and 2 bases from J, the gap between germline ends came to 14 bases. This CDR3 is CSVGAPGQNYGYTF. The CDR3 nucleotides are TGCAGCGTTGGGGCCCCCGGACAGAACTATGGCTACACCTTC.

The chain joins TRBV12-3 or TRBV12-4 to TRBJ2-2; the D is unclear. CDR3 length: 14 amino acids. V dropped 3 bases and J dropped 6 bases, with 11 bases sitting between them. In nucleotides, the CDR3 is TGTGCCAGCAGTTTGCGCCAGTCGGCCGGGGAGCTGTTTTTT. Translated, it gives CASSLRQSAGELFF.

As concerns this clonotype: Since a much larger clone is just one base distant, this may be a read error. The chain carries TRBV12-3 or TRBV12-4 and TRBJ1-1; D unresolved. The V end lost 6 bases, the J end lost 1 base, and 21 bases lay between the germline ends. This CDR3 region has 17 residues. CDR3 nucleotides: TGTGCCAGCAGGGGCGGCAGTGGCAGAGGACCGAACACTGAAGCTTTCTTT. This codes for CASRGGSGRGPNTEAFF.

The chain uses TRBV6-1 and TRBJ2-5; 10 bases agree with TRBD1. The CDR3 sequence is 15 residues long. With 5 bases clipped from V and 3 bases from J, the junction kept 6 bases outside the gene matches. Per germline, CDR1 MNHNS and CDR2 SASEGT. The CDR3 DNA sequence: TGTGCCAGCAGTCCGACAGGGGGCCGGGAAGAGACCCAGTACTTC. Its protein is CASSPTGGREETQYF.

With respect to this clonotype: This may be a read error: a much more frequent sequence differs by one nucleotide. The CDR3 end shows no conserved phenylalanine or tryptophan, and so a read error is likely. This chain uses TRBV6-1 with TRBJ2-5; D is uncertain. CDR3 length: 16 residues. The germline CDR1 and CDR2 sequences are MNHNS and SASEGT. V was cut by 8 bases and J by 4 bases, with 23 bases left in between. CDR3 in DNA: TGTGCCAGCGTCCCAGTAGGCGCGGAAGTGGGAGAGACCCAGTACTCC. Amino acids: CASVPVGAEVGETQYS.

This clonotype appeared a few times. The V gene is TRBV27, the J gene TRBJ1-1; D uncertain. CDR1 and CDR2 (germline): MNHEY, SMNVEV (reference sequence). The germline V and J ends were trimmed by 5 bases and 1 base, with 11 bases remaining between them. CDR3 size: 14 residues. In DNA form, the CDR3 reads TGTGCCAGCAGTGCCGGACGCCCGAACACTGAAGCTTTCTTT. Residues: CASSAGRPNTEAFF.